Following are 25 T cell receptor beta chains from one sample sequenced in a study of T cells in Graves' hyperthyroidism and ophthalmopathy. What was amplified from RNA transcripts were TCR beta CDR3 regions. The primer set for the first-round RT-PCR of the TCR CDR3 was HTBI. TCRdb reprocessed the multiplex PCR reads with MiXCR, giving one entry per CDR3 protein. The sample includes fewer than 600,000 distinct CDR3 sequences, approximately 14% of them seen just once. Sequencing used blood. These receptors came from a woman aged 40 to 49 with Graves' hyperthyroidism.

At least ten counts were recorded for this clonotype. The chain is built from TRBV7-2 and TRBJ2-7; tentative D call: TRBD2 (6 bases). V was clipped by 2 bases and J by 3 bases, with 14 bases between them. The CDR3 totals 15 residues. Germline V lookup: CDR1 SGHTA, CDR2 FQGNSA. Here the CDR3 DNA reads TGTGCCAGCAGCTTAAAAGTTCTAGCGAACTACGAGCAGTACTTC. It is translated as CASSLKVLANYEQYF. Together with reference TRBV7-2 and TRBJ2-7, the CDR3 gives the full variable domain: GAGVSQSPSNKVTEKGKDVELRCDPISGHTALYWYRQSLGQGLEFLIYFQGNSAPDKSGLPSDRFSAERTGGSVSTLTIQRTQQEDSAVYLCASSLKVLANYEQYFGPGTRLTVT.

This clonotype was detected many times. The chain employs TRBV7-2 and TRBJ2-3; D might be TRBD1 or TRBD2, each matching 6 bases. CDR1 and CDR2 from the germline V gene are SGHTA and FQGNSA. CDR3 length: 17 residues. V was pared by 0 bases and J by 2 bases, with 15 bases between. Here the CDR3 reads CASSLAPTGGSTDTQYF. In DNA, the CDR3 is TGTGCCAGCAGCTTAGCGCCGACAGGAGGGTCCACAGATACGCAGTATTTT.

In its sample, this clonotype was seen a few times. The chain uses TRBV2 and TRBJ2-1; 8 bases are shared with TRBD2. Germline CDR1 and CDR2: SNHLY and FYNNEI. The ends lost 3 bases at V and 4 bases at J; junction bases unmatched: 5. The length of the CDR3 is 15 residues. CDR3 region: CASSEGRGVYNEQFF. CDR3 sequence (DNA): TGTGCCAGCAGTGAGGGGCGGGGGGTGTACAATGAGCAGTTCTTC.

This clonotype was seen many times. V gene TRBV7-2 combines with J gene TRBJ1-3, with unresolved D. The CDR3 has 16 amino acids. The V end lost 4 bases, the J end lost 1 base, and 14 bases lay between the germline ends. Germline V gives CDR1 SGHTA, CDR2 FQGNSA. The CDR3 nucleotides read TGTGCCAGCAGCTCGCGGCAAGTTGCTTCTGGAAACACCATATATTTT. Its protein product is CASSSRQVASGNTIYF.

V is TRBV5-8 and J is TRBJ2-6, with D hard to call. CDR1 and CDR2 (germline): SGHTS, YDEGEE. Deletions cut 3 bases from V and 2 bases from J, with 18 bases between. This CDR3 is built from 18 residues. CDR3 region: CASSSSPSGLAGANVLTF. The CDR3 DNA reads TGTGCCAGCAGCTCGTCCCCCTCGGGTCTAGCTGGGGCCAACGTCCTGACTTTC.

This rearrangement joins TRBV20-1 to TRBJ2-1; D possibly corresponds to TRBD1 (5 bases). CDR1 is DFQATT, CDR2 SNEGSKA, per germline (reference sequence). There are 11 residues in the CDR3. V shed 4 bases and J shed 9 bases, with 10 bases lying between them. The CDR3 spells CSATTGIEQFF. The CDR3 bases are TGCAGTGCTACTACAGGAATTGAGCAGTTCTTC.

This clonotype has more than one count but fewer than ten. V gene TRBV2 combines with J gene TRBJ2-2; maybe TRBD1 (6 bases). The CDR3 runs to 17 residues. Trimming pared 8 bases from V and 2 bases from J, leaving 21 bases between. The germline CDR1 and CDR2 sequences are SNHLY and FYNNEI. The CDR3 reads CASSATPGQLNTGELFF. The CDR3 coding sequence is TGTGCCAGCTCGGCTACACCAGGACAGCTAAACACCGGGGAGCTGTTTTTT. The full variable domain, in which reference TRBV2 and TRBJ2-2 provide the parts outside the CDR3, is EPEVTQTPSHQVTQMGQEVILRCVPISNHLYFYWYRQILGQKVEFLVSFYNNEISEKSEIFDDQFSVERPDGSNFTLKIRSTKLEDSAMYFCASSATPGQLNTGELFFGEGSRLTVL.

Ten or more counts support this clonotype. The CDR3 bases are TGTGCCAGCTCACCAAACAGGGTTTCTGGAAACACCATATATTTT. Its protein product is CASSPNRVSGNTIYF. This chain joins TRBV18 and TRBJ1-3, with D possibly TRBD1 on 6 matching bases. Trimming shortened V by 2 bases and J by 1 base, and 9 bases separated the two germline ends. The germline V gene encodes CDR1 KGHSH and CDR2 LQKENI. The CDR3 is 15 residues long.

This clonotype was found many times. The V call is TRBV24-1, the J call TRBJ2-1; the D gene is possibly TRBD1 (6 bases). The germline V and J ends were trimmed by 0 bases and 5 bases, with 10 bases remaining between them. The CDR3 runs 15 residues. Germline V gene data show CDR1 as KGHDR and CDR2 as SFDVKD. The chain's CDR3 is CATSDLLQGDNEQFF. The CDR3 DNA reads TGTGCCACCAGTGATTTGTTACAGGGAGACAATGAGCAGTTCTTC.

The chain employs TRBV30 and TRBJ2-7; no reliable D call. Trimming removed 2 bases from V and 0 bases from J, with 29 bases in between. From germline, CDR1 is GTSNPN and CDR2 SVGIG (reference sequence). CDR3 size: 20 residues. This CDR3 is CAWSFTTYNGRSLYSYEQYF. The CDR3, as DNA: TGTGCCTGGAGTTTTACAACCTACAACGGGCGCAGTCTTTACTCCTACGAGCAGTACTTC.

This clonotype was seen just once. This CDR3 is CSGKRMGGYEQFF. Written as DNA, the CDR3 is TGCAGTGGAAAGAGGATGGGAGGCTATGAGCAGTTCTTC. The V gene is TRBV20-1, the J gene TRBJ2-1, with D possibly TRBD2 on 6 matching bases. V lost 7 bases and J lost 8, with 18 bases in between. Germline CDR1 DFQATT, CDR2 SNEGSKA (reference sequence). The CDR3 contains 13 residues.

This clonotype was found many times. The chain is built from TRBV6-1 and TRBJ2-7, with 7 positions matching TRBD1. The trim removed 5 bases at V and 6 bases at J, leaving 13 bases unmatched. The germline gives CDR1 MNHNS, CDR2 SASEGT. The CDR3 totals 15 residues. CDR3 in DNA: TGTGCCAGCAGTAGCCGGGGACAGCCTCCTTTCGAGCAGTACTTC. Translation: CASSSRGQPPFEQYF.

This sequence joins TRBV12-3 or TRBV12-4 and TRBJ2-1; 13 nucleotides agree with TRBD2. This CDR3 contains 18 residues. The trim removed 5 bases at V and 6 bases at J, leaving 13 bases unmatched. CDR3 protein: CASSTGTSGTSLFNEQFF. In nucleotides, the CDR3 is TGTGCCAGCAGTACCGGGACTAGCGGGACCTCACTCTTCAATGAGCAGTTCTTC.

In this sample, this clonotype turned up many times. J is TRBJ1-4 and V is TRBV12-3 or TRBV12-4; D remains ambiguous. Trimming cost V 1 base and J 0 bases, with 6 bases left between them. The CDR3 loop spans 15 amino acids. CDR3 bases: TGTGCCAGCAGTTTAGTCCGGCCAACTAATGAAAAACTGTTTTTT. This codes for CASSLVRPTNEKLFF.

This clonotype was detected a few times. This rearrangement joins TRBV20-1 to TRBJ1-2; TRBD1 matches 9 bases. The germline gives CDR1 DFQATT, CDR2 SNEGSKA (reference sequence). The CDR3 length is 14 residues. Losses at the gene ends were 1 base for V and 8 bases for J; bases not matched to a gene: 8. CDR3 coding DNA: TGCAGTGCTAGAGTATCCGGGACAGGGTTCGGCTACACCTTC. As protein: CSARVSGTGFGYTF.

This clonotype was recorded at least ten times. The V call is TRBV7-2, the J call TRBJ2-5, with TRBD2 as a possible D gene (7 bases). V lost 5 bases to trimming and J lost 1 base, with 11 bases between them. The CDR3 extends over 14 amino acids. The germline gives CDR1 SGHTA, CDR2 FQGNSA. The CDR3 loop reads CASSPGGPQETQYF. The DNA for the CDR3 is TGTGCCAGCAGCCCGGGGGGCCCCCAAGAGACCCAGTACTTC.

The V and J genes are TRBV19 and TRBJ2-1, with TRBD2 identical over 7 bases. The CDR3 loop spans 16 amino acids. Unmatched junction bases numbered 16, after V lost 6 bases and J lost 8 bases. Per the germline V gene, CDR1 is LNHDA and CDR2 is SQIVND (reference sequence). CDR3 sequence (DNA): TGTGCCAGTAGCACCACTGCAGCGGGAAATCGATATGAGCAGTTCTTC. It codes for CASSTTAAGNRYEQFF. Combining the CDR3 with reference TRBV19 and TRBJ2-1 gives the whole variable domain DGGITQSPKYLFRKEGQNVTLSCEQNLNHDAMYWYRQDPGQGLRLIYYSQIVNDFQKGDIAEGYSVSREKKESFPLTVTSAQKNPTAFYLCASSTTAAGNRYEQFFGPGTRLTVL.

This clonotype has a count of ten or more. J is TRBJ2-7 and V is TRBV6-1; possibly TRBD1 for D (5 bases). The CDR3 has 14 residues. Looked up from germline, CDR1 is MNHNS and CDR2 is SASEGT. The V gene lost 5 bases and the J gene lost 0 bases, with 11 bases spanning the gap. The CDR3 region has the DNA TGTGCCAGCAGTTCCCGTGGGGCCTCCTACGAGCAGTACTTC. Protein: CASSSRGASYEQYF.

This clonotype was observed a few times. The chain recombines TRBV6-1 with TRBJ2-1; a possible D gene is TRBD1 (6 bases). This CDR3 is built from 15 residues. Trimming removed 4 bases at V and 2 bases at J, with 12 bases between. Germline CDR1 reads MNHNS; CDR2 reads SASEGT. CDR3 DNA: TGTGCCAGCAGTGTAGGGGGTCGGACCTACAATGAGCAGTTCTTC. It codes for CASSVGGRTYNEQFF.

This clonotype came up a few times. The genes are TRBV20-1 and TRBJ1-2; 12 bases fit TRBD1. The CDR3 has 15 amino acids. V was clipped by 3 bases and J by 3 bases; unmatched bases: 5. Germline CDR1 reads DFQATT; CDR2 reads SNEGSKA (reference sequence). CDR3 DNA: TGCAGTGCTAGCGGGGGGACAGGGGGCGACTATGGCTACACCTTC. This gives the protein CSASGGTGGDYGYTF.

The V call is TRBV3-1, the J call TRBJ1-2, with 9 positions matching TRBD1. This CDR3 comprises 14 residues. V was clipped by 5 bases and J by 7 bases; unmatched bases: 8. CDR1 LGHDT and CDR2 YNNKEL come from the germline V gene (reference sequence). CDR3 nucleotides: TGTGCCAGCAGCTACAGGACAGGGGCAGGTGGCTACACCTTC. This codes for CASSYRTGAGGYTF.

This clonotype was recorded at least ten times. V usage is TRBV28 and J usage is TRBJ1-1; a possible D gene is TRBD1 (6 bases). CDR1 MDHEN and CDR2 SYDVKM come from the germline V gene. V was pared by 6 bases and J by 2 bases, with 16 bases between. The CDR3 runs to 15 residues. The CDR3 protein is CASSLGGQFNTEAFF. The CDR3, as DNA: TGTGCCAGCAGCCTTGGGGGGCAGTTCAACACTGAAGCTTTCTTT.

The J gene is TRBJ2-5, the V gene TRBV6-9, with 14 bases identical to TRBD2. CDR1 MNHGY and CDR2 SVAAGI come from the germline V gene. This CDR3 has 15 residues. Trimming cost V 4 bases and J 7 bases; bases outside gene matches: 5. CDR3 region: CASSLTSGRARTQYF. The CDR3 bases are TGTGCCAGCAGTTTGACTAGCGGGAGGGCCCGGACCCAGTACTTC.

This clonotype has ten or more counts. The chain combines TRBV6-2 or TRBV6-3 with TRBJ2-7; tentative D call: TRBD1 (6 bases). Trimming took 8 bases from V and 6 from J, leaving 23 bases between them. The CDR3 length is 15 residues. Germline values: CDR1 MNHEY, CDR2 SVGEGT. CDR3 in DNA: TGTGCCAGCGGCAAACAGGGTCGTGTTGGTAGCGAGCAGTACTTC. This codes for CASGKQGRVGSEQYF.

The chain couples TRBV13 to TRBJ2-1; 11 bases align to TRBD2. Germline CDR1 and CDR2: PRHDT and FYEKMQ (reference sequence). V gave up 0 bases and J gave up 4 bases; unmatched junction bases: 14. CDR3 length equals 20 residues. CDR3 residues: CASSLGLLAGGGRLYNEQFF. The CDR3 region has the DNA TGTGCCAGCAGCTTAGGATTGCTAGCGGGAGGAGGTCGCCTATACAATGAGCAGTTCTTC.